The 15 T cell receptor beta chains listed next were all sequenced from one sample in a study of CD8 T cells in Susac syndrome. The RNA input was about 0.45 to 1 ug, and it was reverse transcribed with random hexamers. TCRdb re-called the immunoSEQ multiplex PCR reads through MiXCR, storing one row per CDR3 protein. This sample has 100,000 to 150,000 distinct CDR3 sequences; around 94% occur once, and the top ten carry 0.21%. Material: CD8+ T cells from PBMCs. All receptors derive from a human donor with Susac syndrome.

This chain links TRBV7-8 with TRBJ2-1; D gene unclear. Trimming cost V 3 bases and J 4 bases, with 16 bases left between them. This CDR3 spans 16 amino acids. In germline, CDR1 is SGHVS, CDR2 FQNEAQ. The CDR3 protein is CASSFQGPLLYNEQFF. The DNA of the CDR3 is TGTGCCAGCAGCTTCCAAGGGCCCCTACTATACAATGAGCAGTTCTTC.

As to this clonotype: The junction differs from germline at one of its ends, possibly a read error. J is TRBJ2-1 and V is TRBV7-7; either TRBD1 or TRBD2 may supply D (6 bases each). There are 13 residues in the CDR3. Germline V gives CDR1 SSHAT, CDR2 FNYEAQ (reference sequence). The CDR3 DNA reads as TGTGCTAGCAGCTTAGGGGGGCCGGATGAGCAGTTCTTC. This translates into CASSLGGPDEQFF.

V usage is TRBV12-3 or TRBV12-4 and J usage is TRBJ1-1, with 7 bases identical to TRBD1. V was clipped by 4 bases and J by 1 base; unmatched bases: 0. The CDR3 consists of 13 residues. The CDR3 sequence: CASSWDRNTEAFF. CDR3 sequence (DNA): TGTGCCAGCAGTTGGGACAGGAACACTGAAGCTTTCTTT.

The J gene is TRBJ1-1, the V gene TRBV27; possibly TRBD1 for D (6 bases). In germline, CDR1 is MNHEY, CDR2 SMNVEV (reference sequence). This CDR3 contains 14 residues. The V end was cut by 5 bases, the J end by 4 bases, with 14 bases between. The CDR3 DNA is TGTGCCAGCAGTACAGACAGGATGGGCACTGAAGCTTTCTTT. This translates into CASSTDRMGTEAFF.

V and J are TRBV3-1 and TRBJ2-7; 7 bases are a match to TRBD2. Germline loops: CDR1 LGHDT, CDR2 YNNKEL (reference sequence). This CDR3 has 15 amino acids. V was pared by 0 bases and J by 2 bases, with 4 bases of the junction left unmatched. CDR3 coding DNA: TGTGCCAGCAGCCAAGAGCTAGCGGAAGCCTACGAGCAGTACTTC. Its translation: CASSQELAEAYEQYF.

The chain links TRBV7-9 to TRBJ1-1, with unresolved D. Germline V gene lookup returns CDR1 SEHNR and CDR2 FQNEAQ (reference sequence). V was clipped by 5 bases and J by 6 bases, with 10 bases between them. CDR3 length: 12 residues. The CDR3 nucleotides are TGTGCCAGCAGCCCACTAAGGCCTGAAGCTTTCTTT. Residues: CASSPLRPEAFF.

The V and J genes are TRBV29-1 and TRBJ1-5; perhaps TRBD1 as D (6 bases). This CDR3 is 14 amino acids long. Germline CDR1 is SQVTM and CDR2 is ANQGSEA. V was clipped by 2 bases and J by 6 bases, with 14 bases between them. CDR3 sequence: CSVELAGEGQPQHF. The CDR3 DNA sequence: TGCAGCGTTGAATTGGCAGGGGAAGGTCAGCCCCAGCATTTT.

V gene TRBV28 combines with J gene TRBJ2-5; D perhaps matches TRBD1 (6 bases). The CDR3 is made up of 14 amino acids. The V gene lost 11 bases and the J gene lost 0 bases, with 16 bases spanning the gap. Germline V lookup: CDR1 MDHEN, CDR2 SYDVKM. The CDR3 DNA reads TGTGCCCTTAGAGGGGGTTGGTACCAAGAGACCCAGTACTTC. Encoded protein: CALRGGWYQETQYF.

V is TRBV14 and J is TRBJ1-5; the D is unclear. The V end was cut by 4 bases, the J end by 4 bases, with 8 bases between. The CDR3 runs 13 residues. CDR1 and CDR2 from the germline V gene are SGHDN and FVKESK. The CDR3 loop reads CASSPGSNQPQHF. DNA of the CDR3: TGTGCCAGCAGCCCGGGATCGAATCAGCCCCAGCATTTT.

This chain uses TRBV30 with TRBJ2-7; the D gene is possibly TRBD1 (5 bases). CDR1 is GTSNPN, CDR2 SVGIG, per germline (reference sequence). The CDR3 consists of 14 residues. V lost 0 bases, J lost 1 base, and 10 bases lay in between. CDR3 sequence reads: CAWSVKTDSYEQYF. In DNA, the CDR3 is TGTGCCTGGAGTGTCAAGACAGATTCCTACGAGCAGTACTTC.

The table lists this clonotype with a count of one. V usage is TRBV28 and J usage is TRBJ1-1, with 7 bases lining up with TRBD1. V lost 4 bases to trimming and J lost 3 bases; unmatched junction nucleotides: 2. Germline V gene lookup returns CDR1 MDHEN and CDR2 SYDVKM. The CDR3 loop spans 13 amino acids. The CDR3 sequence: CASSSGQDTEAFF. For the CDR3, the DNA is TGTGCCAGCAGTTCTGGACAGGACACTGAAGCTTTCTTT.

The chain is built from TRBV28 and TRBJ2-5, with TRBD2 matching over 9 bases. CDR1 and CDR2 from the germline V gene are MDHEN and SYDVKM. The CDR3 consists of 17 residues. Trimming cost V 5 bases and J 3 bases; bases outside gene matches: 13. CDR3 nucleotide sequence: TGTGCCAGCAGTAGGGTGGCGGGGGGGCGCGTAGAAGAGACCCAGTACTTC. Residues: CASSRVAGGRVEETQYF.

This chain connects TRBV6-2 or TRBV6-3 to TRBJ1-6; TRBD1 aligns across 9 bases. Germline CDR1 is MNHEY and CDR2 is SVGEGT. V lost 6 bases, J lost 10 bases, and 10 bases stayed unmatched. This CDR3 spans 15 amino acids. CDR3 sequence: CASSHEGQGQSPLHF. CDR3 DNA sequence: TGTGCCAGCAGCCACGAGGGACAGGGTCAGTCACCCCTCCACTTT.

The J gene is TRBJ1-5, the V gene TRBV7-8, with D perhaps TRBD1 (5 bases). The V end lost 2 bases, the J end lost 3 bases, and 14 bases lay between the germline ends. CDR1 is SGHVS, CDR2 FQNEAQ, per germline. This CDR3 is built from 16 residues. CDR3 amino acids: CASSLIGEGFNQPQHF. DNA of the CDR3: TGTGCCAGCAGCTTAATTGGTGAGGGGTTCAATCAGCCCCAGCATTTT.

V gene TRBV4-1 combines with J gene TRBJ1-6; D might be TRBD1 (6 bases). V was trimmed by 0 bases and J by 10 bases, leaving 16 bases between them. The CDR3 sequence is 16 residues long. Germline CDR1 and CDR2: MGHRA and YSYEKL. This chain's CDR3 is CASSQDPGGGTSPLHF. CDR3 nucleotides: TGCGCCAGCAGCCAAGATCCTGGAGGGGGGACCTCACCCCTCCACTTT.